These T cell receptor beta chains were read from a single sample in a study of neoadjuvant anti-PD-1 for oral cavity cancer. TCRdb's copy holds only in-frame clones and misses some; the assay was immunoSEQ multiplex PCR. The table has just under 70,000 clones, approximately 81% seen once. The sequencing here drew on PBMCs, taken after nivolumab (anti-PD-1) treatment. The origin of the receptors is a person between 40 and 85 years old with oral cavity squamous cell carcinoma. Each CDR3 is given without its conserved first and last residue. Each record gives: V gene, CDR3 length, CDR3 protein.

TRBV6-5,9,ASRLGAEQY
TRBV11-2,13,ASSLVRGYNEKLF
TRBV18,13,ASSPDRVRNQPQH
TRBV29-1,10,SVDWGGTEAF
TRBV6-6,12,ASSSTGVNQPQH
TRBV28,11,ASSPGANTEAF
TRBV27,9,ASSWGSEQY
TRBV11-3,10,ASSEGGHEQF
TRBV19,13,ASSKPGQGNTEAF
TRBV19,11,ASSMVGGTEQY
TRBV14,10,ASSQVGGGYT
TRBV10-3,14,AISEPGQGANYGYT
TRBV7-2,15,ASRPIGGGLGYNEQF
TRBV6-1,12,ASSEVGTKETQY
TRBV10-3,12,AISDSVAKNIQY
TRBV6-5,13,ASSYDQGRSNEQF
TRBV2,17,ASRGMVKGLSSSYNEQF
TRBV5-4,10,ASSLPKDEQY
TRBV14,6,ASSPKY
TRBV2,9,ASSLLDTQY
TRBV7-9,11,ASKVPGNTEAF
TRBV28,11,ASEGSGANVLT
TRBV6-1,15,ASSELRASGREYEQY
TRBV9,11,ASNEGAAQTQY
TRBV10-3,10,AISQDREEAF
TRBV11-2,15,ASSLSTGGGLPYEQY
TRBV6-5,13,ASSPGWDSSYEQY
TRBV29-1,11,SVEPRSDRTQY
TRBV27,12,ASSGGTGNYEQY
TRBV9,14,ASSVASQAGSYEQY
TRBV7-9,10,ASSLATGELF
TRBV6-6,13,ASSSNDRGGYEQY
TRBV6-5,12,ASSYSGRRETQY
TRBV25-1,14,ASQGVGTSGTYEQY
TRBV13,13,ASSLGTSGLYEQY
TRBV19,11,ASSTQGAGEQY
TRBV9,12,ASSVGRGQDTQY
TRBV5-1,14,ASSLAGTSGSETQY
TRBV19,10,ASSRKNEKLF
TRBV28,14,ASTSPRTGGSYGYT
TRBV7-9,10,ASSFQGIEAF
TRBV5-5,13,ASSLGQGRNTEAF